This TCR beta chain was found in a study of blood T cell repertoires in COVID-19. Study-level information: Material from acute and convalescent COVID-19 was sourced from the United States, Italy and Spain. From T cells, B-cell-depleted T cells, or PBMCs came the material, which was cDNA or gDNA.

Using immunoSEQ multiplex PCR, the repertoire was profiled, and TCRdb retains in-frame clones only, with some absent. Of 200,000 to 300,000 clones detected, 65% to 90% appear once; the ten largest clones hold roughly 1.7%. Germline lookup yields CDR1 MDHEN and CDR2 SYDVKM. Trimming took 2 bases from V and 4 from J, leaving 14 bases between them. The CDR3 covers 15 residues. The origin of this receptor is a man aged 40-55 years who had recovered from COVID-19. The specimen was PBMCs or T cells enriched from blood (not recorded which). V gene TRBV28 combines with J gene TRBJ2-5, with a weak D call TRBD1 (6 bases). In DNA form, the CDR3 reads TGTGCCAGCAGTTTACTGGCAGGGGTGCCAGAGACCCAGTACTTC. This encodes CASSLLAGVPETQYF. The full variable domain, in which reference TRBV28 and TRBJ2-5 provide the parts outside the CDR3, is DVKVTQSSRYLVKRTGEKVFLECVQDMDHENMFWYRQDPGLGLRLIYFSYDVKMKEKGDIPEGYSVSREKKERFSLILESASTNQTSMYLCASSLLAGVPETQYFGPGTRLLVL.